This paragraph reports one T cell receptor (beta chain). The sample holds a few counts of this clone. The antigen it binds to is not known. No base quality information exists; no much larger clone differs at one position. This sample is part of a study of beta chain features in type 1 diabetes listed by TCRdb under 2018. As for the study more broadly: Patients and healthy donors did not differ in mean age, gender distribution, total cell number or subset yield. A total of approximately 100,000,000 sorted cells were examined across all samples, and the number of cells per subset was strongly correlated with RNA yield. In the study, TCRB repertoires of sorted circulating CD4+ T cell subsets from recently diagnosed type 1 diabetes patients were compared with those of matched healthy donors. Whereas all 30 or so donors provided naive and central memory subsets, regulatory and stem cell-like memory subsets were isolated from just 8 patients and roughly 8 healthy donors.

Results and caveats for the whole study, not just this receptor: A moderate but significant shortening of TCRB CDR3 length was observed in type 1 diabetes patients in all four CD4+ subsets. The naive, central memory and regulatory TCRB repertoires appeared to resemble one another more closely among patients than among healthy donors. Shorter templates might be favored by PCR, yet because patient and control samples were amplified and corrected together, any such skew would affect both groups equally. Because cDNA rather than genomic DNA was sequenced, highly expressing activated cells could have been over-represented, although no difference in activation and CD3 levels was found between groups. At VDJ recombination sites, type 1 diabetes patients had fewer insertions and more deleted nucleotides, which implies abnormalities in thymic rearrangement. Because the HLA sub-analyses included only small numbers of individuals, any influence of HLA type on TCRB rearrangement was left unresolved.

All of the isolated RNA was reverse transcribed with the High Capacity cDNA Reverse Transcription Kit, so expressed TCRB transcripts were sequenced. Deep immunoSEQ sequencing was performed on naive, central memory and regulatory T cell samples, with an average of about 3.57 million total reads per sample. Sorted cells were lysed in RLT buffer, and RNA was extracted using DNase-treated RNeasy Micro or Mini kits according to cell number. To prevent cross-contamination, each cell subset was processed individually, whereas patient and healthy donor samples were processed jointly. TCRB sequences were amplified from cDNA with the immunoSEQ multiplex PCR, producing 87-bp fragments spanning the CDR3 region. Sequencing of the amplicons was done on the Illumina HiSeq platform. The original methods were these. PCR bias was computationally corrected using synthetic template baselines, reads within Hamming distance 2 were collapsed, and singletons that could not be merged were discarded. Reads were aligned to IMGT to assign V, D and J genes, CDR3 length, and insertions or deletions at six rearrangement sites. Within each subset, clonotype counts were normalized to the number of sorted cells before true diversity and Gini coefficients were calculated with the tcR R package. Repertoire sharing was quantified using the overlap coefficient calculated on TCRB nucleotide sequences. Out-of-frame TCRB sequences from naive cells were analyzed to stand in for the pre-selection repertoire. The table was pulled from immuneACCESS by TCRdb, which kept in-frame rearrangements only. Such tables lose some clones; where checked, under half of the loss comes from unresolved V genes, and the rest has no known cause. D and trimming were read from the DNA, whereas the V and J calls and clone size are those reported in that table. Present in this sample are 600,000 to 700,000 clones, about an eighth of which were seen just once. Less than 0.025% of the sample lies in the top ten.

CDR1 LNHDA and CDR2 SQIVND were looked up in the germline V gene (reference sequence). Unmatched junction bases come to 4, with V trimmed by 6 bases and J by 3 bases. The CDR3 runs 15 residues from the cysteine to the phenylalanine. Left in the record is the CDR3 DNA by itself, 45 bases read in frame from the first base. From each donor, a single peripheral blood sample of roughly 0.11 L on average was drawn into heparinised tubes. A BD FACSAria II was used to sort naive, central memory, regulatory and stem cell-like memory CD4+ T cells with a panel that included CD45RO, CCR7, CD25, CD127, CD95 and CD27. Purity was above 95% for every sorted population. PBMCs were isolated immediately by Lymphoprep density gradient centrifugation and stained directly without culture. To minimize batch effects, samples were stained and sorted in pairs, one healthy donor with one patient per experiment.

Recombination connected TRBV19 to TRBJ1-4; the junction holds 10 bases that match TRBD1. Sequences were obtained from naive CD4+ T cells from blood. Explained via the paper, the cell subset or site label denotes: true naive CD4+ T cells. This TCR was recovered from a man aged 18 to 35 with type 1 diabetes. Here is the DNA: TGTGCCAGTAGCCCCGGACAGGGGGCTAATGAAAAACTGTTTTTT. It encodes CASSPGQGANEKLFF.